These T cell receptor beta chains were read from a single sample in a study of cytotoxic CD8 clonotypes in ibrutinib-treated CLL. Clones were read by immunoSEQ multiplex PCR, and TCRdb kept only the in-frame ones, dropping some. The sample contains over 120,000 clones, more than 75% of which appear only once. Sequences were derived from PBMCs, sampled after 24 months of ibrutinib treatment. Every receptor here comes from a human donor with chronic lymphocytic leukemia. Each CDR3 is given with its conserved first and last residue. The order of the fields is D gene, clone size, V gene, J gene, CDR3 protein, CDR3 DNA. D genes are given only for firm matches. Clone size is given for some rows only: seen once, a few or many times, or a class if the clone is expanded.

d_gene: .
abundance: .
v_gene: TRBV27
j_gene: TRBJ1-2
CDR3aa: CASSVSGWVGYTF
CDR3nt: TGTGCCAGCAGTGTTTCGGGGTGGGTAGGCTACACCTTC

d_gene: TRBD1
abundance: few
v_gene: TRBV27
j_gene: TRBJ1-5
CDR3aa: CASSFGTGNQPQHF
CDR3nt: TGTGCCAGCAGTTTCGGGACAGGCAATCAGCCCCAGCATTTT

d_gene: TRBD2
abundance: .
v_gene: TRBV28
j_gene: TRBJ2-4
CDR3aa: CASSSPSGGAYSKNIQYF
CDR3nt: TGTGCCAGCAGTTCACCCAGCGGGGGGGCCTATTCCAAAAACATTCAGTACTTC

d_gene: TRBD2
abundance: .
v_gene: TRBV28
j_gene: TRBJ2-5
CDR3aa: CASSLGTSGEETQYF
CDR3nt: TGTGCCAGCAGTTTAGGGACTAGCGGGGAAGAGACCCAGTACTTC

d_gene: .
abundance: once
v_gene: TRBV5-5
j_gene: TRBJ2-2
CDR3aa: CASSQLGGNANTGELFF
CDR3nt: TGTGCCAGCAGCCAACTTGGGGGAAACGCGAACACCGGGGAGCTGTTTTTT

d_gene: .
abundance: .
v_gene: TRBV5-5
j_gene: TRBJ2-7
CDR3aa: CASSLGAAGEQYF
CDR3nt: TGTGCCAGCAGCTTGGGGGCCGCAGGGGAGCAGTACTTC

d_gene: .
abundance: .
v_gene: TRBV6-5
j_gene: TRBJ2-7
CDR3aa: CASSPTTPTYEQYF
CDR3nt: TGTGCCAGCAGCCCCACGACCCCTACCTACGAGCAGTACTTC

d_gene: .
abundance: few
v_gene: TRBV6-6
j_gene: TRBJ1-2
CDR3aa: CASSYSQTAQPYTF
CDR3nt: TGTGCCAGCAGTTACTCGCAAACGGCCCAGCCCTACACCTTC

d_gene: TRBD1
abundance: few
v_gene: TRBV27
j_gene: TRBJ1-6
CDR3aa: CASSLGFSDRGNSPLHF
CDR3nt: TGTGCCAGCAGTTTAGGCTTCTCGGACAGGGGTAATTCACCCCTCCACTTT

d_gene: .
abundance: .
v_gene: TRBV2
j_gene: TRBJ1-5
CDR3aa: CASRGGANQPQHF
CDR3nt: TGTGCCAGCAGGGGGGGGGCAAATCAGCCCCAGCATTTT

d_gene: .
abundance: .
v_gene: TRBV5-1
j_gene: TRBJ2-1
CDR3aa: CASSGPPTYNEQFF
CDR3nt: TGCGCCAGCAGCGGGCCCCCGACATACAATGAGCAGTTCTTC

d_gene: .
abundance: .
v_gene: TRBV14
j_gene: TRBJ2-3
CDR3aa: CASSPTRGGDTQYF
CDR3nt: TGTGCCAGCAGCCCCACTAGAGGTGGAGATACGCAGTATTTT

d_gene: .
abundance: .
v_gene: TRBV23-1
j_gene: TRBJ2-1
CDR3aa: CASSQYSDNEQFF
CDR3nt: TGCGCCAGCAGTCAATATTCCGACAATGAGCAGTTCTTC

d_gene: .
abundance: .
v_gene: TRBV27
j_gene: TRBJ1-6
CDR3aa: CASLRRFRAHSPLHF
CDR3nt: TGTGCCAGCCTCCGACGGTTCAGGGCCCATTCACCCCTCCACTTT

d_gene: .
abundance: .
v_gene: TRBV10-3
j_gene: TRBJ1-3
CDR3aa: CAISESTSISLNTIYF
CDR3nt: TGTGCCATCAGTGAGTCGACGTCCATTTCATTGAACACCATATATTTT

d_gene: .
abundance: .
v_gene: TRBV19
j_gene: TRBJ2-3
CDR3aa: CATTPRAGDTQYF
CDR3nt: TGTGCCACCACACCTCGGGCGGGAGATACGCAGTATTTT

d_gene: .
abundance: .
v_gene: TRBV6-5
j_gene: TRBJ1-5
CDR3aa: CASSPRQKNQPQHF
CDR3nt: TGTGCCAGCAGCCCTCGTCAGAAAAATCAGCCCCAGCATTTT

d_gene: .
abundance: .
v_gene: TRBV6-5
j_gene: TRBJ1-2
CDR3aa: CASSPQGGGYTF
CDR3nt: TGTGCCAGCAGTCCACAGGGAGGTGGCTACACCTTC

d_gene: TRBD1
abundance: .
v_gene: TRBV29-1
j_gene: TRBJ2-5
CDR3aa: CSVEGGTGGGETQYF
CDR3nt: TGCAGCGTCGAGGGCGGGACAGGGGGCGGAGAGACCCAGTACTTC

d_gene: .
abundance: once
v_gene: TRBV28
j_gene: TRBJ2-7
CDR3aa: CASSLGADYYEQYF
CDR3nt: TGTGCCAGCAGTTTAGGGGCAGACTACTACGAGCAGTACTTC

d_gene: .
abundance: once
v_gene: TRBV6-5
j_gene: TRBJ1-6
CDR3aa: CASSWGRVDSPLHF
CDR3nt: TGTGCCAGCAGTTGGGGCAGGGTGGATTCACCCCTCCACTTT

d_gene: .
abundance: few
v_gene: TRBV19
j_gene: TRBJ1-5
CDR3aa: CASSIDGPGRDGNQPQHF
CDR3nt: TGTGCCAGTAGTATAGATGGGCCCGGGAGGGATGGCAATCAGCCCCAGCATTTT

d_gene: .
abundance: .
v_gene: TRBV10-3
j_gene: TRBJ1-2
CDR3aa: CATALSSGYGYTF
CDR3nt: TGTGCCACCGCCCTTAGCTCGGGGTATGGCTACACCTTC

d_gene: .
abundance: many
v_gene: TRBV15
j_gene: TRBJ1-5
CDR3aa: CATSRGVGNQPQHF
CDR3nt: TGTGCCACCAGCAGGGGCGTGGGCAATCAGCCCCAGCATTTT

d_gene: .
abundance: .
v_gene: TRBV6-5
j_gene: TRBJ1-2
CDR3aa: CASSYDGTAYGYTF
CDR3nt: TGTGCCAGCAGTTACGATGGGACCGCCTATGGCTACACCTTC

d_gene: TRBD1
abundance: .
v_gene: TRBV6-5
j_gene: TRBJ2-7
CDR3aa: CASSPGDRVGWEQYF
CDR3nt: TGTGCCAGCAGCCCTGGGGACAGGGTGGGATGGGAGCAGTACTTC

d_gene: .
abundance: .
v_gene: TRBV30
j_gene: TRBJ2-1
CDR3aa: CAWKGVLPYEQFF
CDR3nt: TGTGCCTGGAAGGGGGTCCTGCCCTATGAGCAGTTCTTC

d_gene: .
abundance: .
v_gene: TRBV19
j_gene: TRBJ2-7
CDR3aa: CASSPDSYEQYF
CDR3nt: TGTGCCAGTAGTCCCGACAGCTACGAGCAGTACTTC

d_gene: .
abundance: .
v_gene: TRBV10-3
j_gene: TRBJ2-2
CDR3aa: CAISQQESTGELFF
CDR3nt: TGTGCCATCAGCCAACAGGAGAGCACCGGGGAGCTGTTTTTT

d_gene: .
abundance: .
v_gene: TRBV5-1
j_gene: TRBJ1-1
CDR3aa: CASSLVGGNTEAFF
CDR3nt: TGCGCCAGCAGCTTGGTTGGGGGGAACACTGAAGCTTTCTTT

d_gene: .
abundance: .
v_gene: TRBV20-1
j_gene: TRBJ1-4
CDR3aa: CSARPNEKLFF
CDR3nt: TGCAGTGCTCGACCTAATGAAAAACTGTTTTTT

d_gene: TRBD1
abundance: .
v_gene: TRBV28
j_gene: TRBJ1-2
CDR3aa: CASSGTGGADYGYTF
CDR3nt: TGTGCCAGCAGCGGGACAGGGGGCGCAGACTATGGCTACACCTTC

d_gene: TRBD1
abundance: .
v_gene: TRBV2
j_gene: TRBJ1-4
CDR3aa: CASSTQGQVGEKLFF
CDR3nt: TGTGCCAGCAGTACCCAGGGACAGGTCGGTGAAAAACTGTTTTTT

d_gene: TRBD1
abundance: .
v_gene: TRBV7-2
j_gene: TRBJ1-1
CDR3aa: CASRIQGAEAFF
CDR3nt: TGTGCCAGCAGGATACAGGGGGCTGAAGCTTTCTTT

d_gene: .
abundance: many
v_gene: TRBV19
j_gene: TRBJ1-2
CDR3aa: CASRTTGATNYGYTF
CDR3nt: TGTGCCAGTAGGACGACAGGCGCCACTAACTATGGCTACACCTTC

d_gene: .
abundance: .
v_gene: TRBV7-6
j_gene: TRBJ2-5
CDR3aa: CASSLAFTGLQETQYF
CDR3nt: TGTGCCAGCAGCTTAGCCTTTACGGGACTCCAAGAGACCCAGTACTTC

d_gene: .
abundance: .
v_gene: TRBV10-3
j_gene: TRBJ1-4
CDR3aa: CAISAQEELFF
CDR3nt: TGTGCCATCAGTGCTCAGGAGGAACTGTTTTTT

d_gene: .
abundance: .
v_gene: TRBV11-2
j_gene: TRBJ2-5
CDR3aa: CASSQGETQYF
CDR3nt: TGTGCCAGCAGCCAGGGGGAGACCCAGTACTTC

d_gene: TRBD2
abundance: few
v_gene: TRBV7-9
j_gene: TRBJ2-7
CDR3aa: CASSLAAGGSYEQYF
CDR3nt: TGTGCCAGCAGCTTGGCAGCGGGAGGTTCCTACGAGCAGTACTTC

d_gene: .
abundance: .
v_gene: TRBV5-1
j_gene: TRBJ1-6
CDR3aa: CASRLGDSPLHF
CDR3nt: TGCGCCAGCAGGCTGGGGGATTCACCCCTCCACTTT

d_gene: .
abundance: .
v_gene: TRBV11-2
j_gene: TRBJ1-1
CDR3aa: CASSTPPSGAFF
CDR3nt: TGTGCCAGCAGCACACCCCCTAGCGGAGCTTTCTTT

d_gene: TRBD2
abundance: .
v_gene: TRBV9
j_gene: TRBJ2-1
CDR3aa: CASSVVVSGPTNEQFF
CDR3nt: TGTGCCAGCAGCGTAGTGGTTAGCGGGCCCACCAATGAGCAGTTCTTC

d_gene: .
abundance: .
v_gene: TRBV2
j_gene: TRBJ1-1
CDR3aa: CASRGGWTEAFF
CDR3nt: TGTGCCAGCAGGGGGGGGTGGACGGAAGCTTTCTTT

d_gene: TRBD1
abundance: .
v_gene: TRBV5-1
j_gene: TRBJ1-1
CDR3aa: CASSLGRDRVLNTEAFF
CDR3nt: TGCGCCAGCAGCTTGGGGAGGGACAGGGTACTTAACACTGAAGCTTTCTTT

d_gene: .
abundance: .
v_gene: TRBV15
j_gene: TRBJ1-1
CDR3aa: CATSRARTETEAFF
CDR3nt: TGTGCCACCAGCAGAGCCCGGACCGAAACTGAAGCTTTCTTT

d_gene: .
abundance: .
v_gene: TRBV9
j_gene: TRBJ2-5
CDR3aa: CASSPKREPGETQYF
CDR3nt: TGTGCCAGCAGCCCAAAACGAGAACCGGGGGAGACCCAGTACTTC

d_gene: .
abundance: .
v_gene: TRBV9
j_gene: TRBJ2-3
CDR3aa: CASSVGVGTDTQYF
CDR3nt: TGTGCCAGCAGCGTAGGGGTCGGAACAGATACGCAGTATTTT

d_gene: .
abundance: .
v_gene: TRBV5-1
j_gene: TRBJ2-5
CDR3aa: CASSLAELGGWETQYF
CDR3nt: TGCGCCAGCAGCTTGGCTGAACTAGGGGGTTGGGAGACCCAGTACTTC

d_gene: TRBD1
abundance: .
v_gene: TRBV4-2
j_gene: TRBJ2-2
CDR3aa: CASSSDRGLTGELFF
CDR3nt: TGTGCCAGCAGCTCGGACAGGGGGCTTACCGGGGAGCTGTTTTTT

d_gene: .
abundance: .
v_gene: TRBV7-9
j_gene: TRBJ1-1
CDR3aa: CASSFVAAARVATEAFF
CDR3nt: TGTGCCAGCAGCTTTGTTGCGGCGGCCAGGGTGGCCACTGAAGCTTTCTTT